Listed below are T cell receptor beta chains from one sample, sequenced in a study of blood T cells in healthy people across ages. TCRdb re-called the 5' RACE reads with MiXCR, one entry per CDR3 protein. Here the sample spans approximately 940,000 distinct CDR3 sequences, roughly 50% being singletons. Input material: blood. The receptors were sampled from a young man in good health. Each CDR3 is given with its conserved first and last residue. The D gene is left open where the match is weak. Size values are once, few and many counts, or a class for expanded clones, and some rows have none.

j_gene,abundance,d_gene,v_gene,CDR3aa,CDR3nt
TRBJ2-3,-,-,TRBV27,CASSRDTFTDTQYF,TGTGCCAGCAGTCGCGACACTTTCACAGATACGCAGTATTTT
TRBJ2-7,-,-,TRBV7-2,CASSLREGIYEQYF,TGTGCCAGCAGCTTACGAGAAGGTATCTACGAGCAGTACTTC
TRBJ1-6,few,-,TRBV6-4,CASSELPASSYNSPLHF,TGTGCCAGCAGTGAATTGCCAGCGAGCTCCTATAATTCACCCCTCCACTTT
TRBJ1-1,few,TRBD1,TRBV12-3/TRBV12-4,CASTDRVGTEAFF,TGTGCCAGCACCGACAGGGTTGGGACTGAAGCTTTCTTT
TRBJ2-3,few,-,TRBV6-2/TRBV6-3,CASSSLRPLSTDTQYF,TGTGCCAGCAGTTCCCTAAGACCCCTTAGCACAGATACGCAGTATTTT
TRBJ2-3,many,-,TRBV12-3/TRBV12-4,CASSLSGYTQYF,TGTGCCAGCAGTTTATCGGGATATACGCAGTATTTT
TRBJ1-1,-,-,TRBV6-5,CASTGHGVTDTEAFF,TGTGCCAGCACGGGACATGGGGTAACGGACACTGAAGCTTTCTTT
TRBJ2-7,few,-,TRBV7-9,CASSFSRGRDEQYF,TGTGCCAGCAGCTTCTCCAGGGGTAGGGACGAGCAGTACTTC
TRBJ2-2,few,-,TRBV9,CASSADGNTGELFF,TGTGCCAGCAGCGCGGACGGAAACACCGGGGAGCTGTTTTTT
TRBJ2-7,few,TRBD1,TRBV7-9,CASSTRQGPYEQYF,TGTGCCAGCAGCACACGACAGGGGCCCTACGAGCAGTACTTC
TRBJ2-7,-,-,TRBV4-2,CACSQDRTLPYEQYF,TGTGCCTGCAGCCAAGATCGCACCCTCCCCTACGAGCAGTACTTC
TRBJ2-7,few,-,TRBV4-1,CASSPVGTVFYEQYF,TGCGCCAGCAGCCCAGTCGGGACCGTGTTCTACGAGCAGTACTTC
TRBJ1-3,-,-,TRBV9,CASSLTGGAIYF,TGTGCCAGCAGCTTAACAGGCGGAGCCATATATTTT
TRBJ2-7,-,-,TRBV30,CACTSTYEQYF,TGTGCCTGTACGTCGACCTACGAGCAGTACTTC
TRBJ2-2,few,-,TRBV12-3/TRBV12-4,CAASLGPGELFF,TGTGCCGCCAGCCTAGGTCCCGGGGAGCTGTTTTTT
TRBJ2-7,-,TRBD2,TRBV11-3,CASSSGPGGSSYEQYF,TGTGCCAGCAGCTCCGGGCCCGGGGGGAGCTCCTACGAGCAGTACTTC
TRBJ2-7,few,TRBD1,TRBV6-5,CASSSQGQGFSYEQYF,TGTGCCAGCAGTTCCCAGGGACAGGGATTTTCCTACGAGCAGTACTTC
TRBJ2-1,few,-,TRBV5-1,CASSLYGGGEQFF,TGCGCCAGCAGCTTGTATGGCGGCGGTGAGCAGTTCTTC
TRBJ2-5,-,TRBD1,TRBV7-9,CASSLARQGPQETQYF,TGTGCCAGCAGCTTAGCCAGACAGGGGCCCCAAGAGACCCAGTACTTC
TRBJ2-3,-,-,TRBV10-3,CAISNQANTDTQYF,TGTGCCATCAGCAACCAAGCTAACACAGATACGCAGTATTTT
TRBJ2-7,-,TRBD2,TRBV5-5,CASSLGRGGSYEQYF,TGTGCCAGCAGCTTGGGGCGGGGGGGCTCCTACGAGCAGTACTTC
TRBJ1-2,-,-,TRBV7-2,CASSPTRGYGYTF,TGTGCCAGCAGCCCTACAAGGGGTTATGGCTACACCTTC
TRBJ2-7,few,TRBD1,TRBV29-1,CSVSSGGTYEQYF,TGCAGCGTTAGTTCAGGGGGCACGTACGAGCAGTACTTC
TRBJ2-7,-,-,TRBV29-1,CSVEQDRPYEQYF,TGCAGCGTTGAACAGGACAGACCCTACGAGCAGTACTTC
TRBJ2-3,once,-,TRBV5-6,CASSWQAVLTDTQYF,TGTGCCAGCAGCTGGCAGGCCGTGTTGACAGATACGCAGTATTTT
TRBJ2-3,-,TRBD2,TRBV28,CASSVGSGVDTQYF,TGTGCCAGCAGCGTGGGGAGCGGGGTAGATACGCAGTATTTT
TRBJ1-2,-,TRBD1,TRBV7-2,CASSLVRQGAGGYTF,TGTGCCAGCAGCTTAGTCAGACAGGGGGCAGGGGGCTACACCTTC
TRBJ2-7,-,-,TRBV30,CAWSVGARGYEQYF,TGTGCCTGGAGTGTGGGGGCGCGGGGGTACGAGCAGTACTTC
TRBJ2-3,few,-,TRBV27,CASSDFGGTDTQYF,TGTGCCAGCAGCGATTTCGGGGGCACAGATACGCAGTATTTT
TRBJ2-3,-,-,TRBV5-1,CASSLVQKKADTQYF,TGCGCCAGCAGCTTGGTCCAAAAGAAGGCAGATACGCAGTATTTT